The 7 T cell receptor beta chains in this list originate from one sample, sequenced in a study of cytomegalovirus exposure and HLA in healthy donors. The study ran its PCR with 60 Vbeta and 13 Jbeta primers. Here immunoSEQ multiplex PCR was the method, and the copy in TCRdb shows in-frame clones only, minus some. The sample lists 150,000 or so clones; roughly 84% were seen once. The sequenced sample consisted of PBMCs. These receptors were collected from a woman younger than 35 in good health and CMV-seronegative.

This chain connects TRBV30 to TRBJ1-6; TRBD1 might be the D (5 bases). CDR3 length equals 14 residues. Trimming left V 3 bases short and J 5 bases short, with 11 bases between. The germline gives CDR1 GTSNPN, CDR2 SVGIG (reference sequence). CDR3 amino acids: CAWSIQGNNSPLHF. As DNA, the CDR3 is TGTGCCTGGAGCATCCAGGGAAATAATTCACCCCTCCACTTT.

V gene TRBV7-2 combines with J gene TRBJ1-5; a possible D gene is TRBD1 (6 bases). Trimming removed 4 bases at V and 1 base at J, with 11 bases between. This CDR3 is 15 amino acids long. CDR1 is SGHTA and CDR2 is FQGNSA in the germline V gene. CDR3 in DNA: TGTGCCAGCAGCTGGGCAGGGGCGAGCAATCAGCCCCAGCATTTT. Its protein is CASSWAGASNQPQHF.

The chain links TRBV7-9 to TRBJ2-1; 10 nucleotides align to TRBD2. The CDR3 length is 14 residues. Germline V lookup: CDR1 SEHNR, CDR2 FQNEAQ (reference sequence). Unmatched junction bases numbered 2, after V lost 7 bases and J lost 2 bases. The DNA for the CDR3 is TGTGCCAGCACCACTAGCGGGGCCTACAATGAGCAGTTCTTC. This sequence encodes CASTTSGAYNEQFF. The full variable domain, completed using reference TRBV7-9 and TRBJ2-1, is DTGVSQNPRHKITKRGQNVTFRCDPISEHNRLYWYRQTLGQGPEFLTYFQNEAQLEKSRLLSDRFSAERPKGSFSTLEIQRTEQGDSAMYLCASTTSGAYNEQFFGPGTRLTVL.

CDR3 in DNA: TGTGCCAGTATAAGGGATCGGGGGGTTAGCAATCAGCCCCAGCATTTT. Protein sequence: CASIRDRGVSNQPQHF. This chain joins TRBV19 and TRBJ1-5; maybe TRBD1 (5 bases). Trimming took 7 bases from V and 0 from J, leaving 16 bases between them. Germline CDR1 is LNHDA and CDR2 is SQIVND (reference sequence). There are 16 residues in the CDR3.

The gene calls are TRBV28 and TRBJ2-7; the D is unclear. V gave up 3 bases and J gave up 0 bases, with 12 bases separating them. Germline loops: CDR1 MDHEN, CDR2 SYDVKM. The CDR3 consists of 15 residues. CDR3 nucleotide sequence: TGTGCCAGCAGTTTTCTCCGTGGCAGCTCCTACGAGCAGTACTTC. Protein sequence: CASSFLRGSSYEQYF. The complete variable domain, with remaining parts taken from reference TRBV28 and TRBJ2-7, reads DVKVTQSSRYLVKRTGEKVFLECVQDMDHENMFWYRQDPGLGLRLIYFSYDVKMKEKGDIPEGYSVSREKKERFSLILESASTNQTSMYLCASSFLRGSSYEQYFGPGTRLTVT.

The genes are TRBV29-1 and TRBJ1-2; 11 nucleotides line up with TRBD1. After removal of 6 bases from V and 6 bases from J, the junction contained 9 bases not matched to a gene. Germline values: CDR1 SQVTM, CDR2 ANQGSEA. The CDR3 runs to 14 residues. CDR3 nucleotides: TGCAGCGTGGAGGAATGGGACAGGGGGAATGGCTACACCTTC. Translated, it gives CSVEEWDRGNGYTF.

This clone was seen only once. The chain recombines TRBV23-1 with TRBJ2-7; weak D call: TRBD1 (8 bases). TRBV23-1 has ORF status, its function being uncertain. With 9 bases removed from V and 2 bases from J, the gap between germline ends came to 23 bases. CDR3 length: 16 amino acids. CDR3: CASTRRAGQEPYEQYF. In DNA, the CDR3 is TGCGCCAGTACCCGCCGAGCGGGACAGGAACCCTACGAGCAGTACTTC.